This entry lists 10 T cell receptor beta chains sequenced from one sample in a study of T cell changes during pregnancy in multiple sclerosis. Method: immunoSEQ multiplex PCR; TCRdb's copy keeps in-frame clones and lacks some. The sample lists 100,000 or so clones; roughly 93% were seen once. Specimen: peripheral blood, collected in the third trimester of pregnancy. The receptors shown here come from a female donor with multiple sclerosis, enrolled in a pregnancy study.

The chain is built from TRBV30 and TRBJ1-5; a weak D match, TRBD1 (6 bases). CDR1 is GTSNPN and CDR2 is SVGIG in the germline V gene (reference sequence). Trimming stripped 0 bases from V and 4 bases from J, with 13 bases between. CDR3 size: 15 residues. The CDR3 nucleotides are TGTGCCTGGAGTGTACCCGACAGGTTGAATCAGCCCCAGCATTTT. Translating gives CAWSVPDRLNQPQHF.

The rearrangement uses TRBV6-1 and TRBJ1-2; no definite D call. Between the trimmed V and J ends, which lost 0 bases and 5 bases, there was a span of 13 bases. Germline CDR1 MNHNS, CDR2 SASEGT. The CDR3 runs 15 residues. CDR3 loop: CASSEALGSIYGYTF. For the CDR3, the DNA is TGTGCCAGCAGTGAAGCTTTAGGGAGCATATATGGCTACACCTTC.

This CDR3 is CASSLAEAAYEQYF. CDR3 in DNA: TGTGCCAGCAGCTTAGCAGAGGCGGCCTACGAGCAGTACTTC. J is TRBJ2-7 and V is TRBV7-8; no definite D call. This CDR3 region has 14 residues. Germline CDR1 reads SGHVS; CDR2 reads FQNEAQ. V lost 0 bases and J lost 2, with 8 bases in between.

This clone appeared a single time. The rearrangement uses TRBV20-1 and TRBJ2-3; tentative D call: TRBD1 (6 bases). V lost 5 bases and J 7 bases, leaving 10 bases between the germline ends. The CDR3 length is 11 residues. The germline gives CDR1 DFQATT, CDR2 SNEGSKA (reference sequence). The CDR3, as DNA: TGCAGTGCTGAGAGGGGGAATACGCAGTATTTT. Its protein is CSAERGNTQYF.

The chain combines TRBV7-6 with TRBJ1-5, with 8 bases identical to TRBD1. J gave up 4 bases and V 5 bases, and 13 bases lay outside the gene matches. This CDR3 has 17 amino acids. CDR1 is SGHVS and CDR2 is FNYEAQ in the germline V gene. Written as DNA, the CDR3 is TGTGCCAGCAGCCCGCAATTGGGACAGGCGGGGAATCAGCCCCAGCATTTT. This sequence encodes CASSPQLGQAGNQPQHF.

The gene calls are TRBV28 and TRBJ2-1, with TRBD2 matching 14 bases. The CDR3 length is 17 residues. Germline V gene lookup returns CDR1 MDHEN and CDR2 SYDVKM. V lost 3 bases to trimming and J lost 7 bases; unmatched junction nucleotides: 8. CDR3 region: CASSLTSGRGFRNEQFF. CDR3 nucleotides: TGTGCCAGCAGTTTGACTAGCGGGAGGGGTTTTAGAAATGAGCAGTTCTTC.

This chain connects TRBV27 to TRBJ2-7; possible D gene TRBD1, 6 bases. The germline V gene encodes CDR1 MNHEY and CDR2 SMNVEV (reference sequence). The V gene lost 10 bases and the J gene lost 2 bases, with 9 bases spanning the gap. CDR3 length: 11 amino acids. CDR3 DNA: TGTGCCACGGGACAAACCTACGAGCAGTACTTC. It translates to CATGQTYEQYF.

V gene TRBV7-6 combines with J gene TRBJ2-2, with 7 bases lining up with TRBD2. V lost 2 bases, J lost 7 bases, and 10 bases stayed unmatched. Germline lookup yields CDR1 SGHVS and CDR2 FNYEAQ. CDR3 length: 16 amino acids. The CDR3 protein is CASSLMGGRRNGELFF. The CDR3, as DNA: TGTGCCAGCAGCTTAATGGGCGGGAGACGGAACGGGGAGCTGTTTTTT.

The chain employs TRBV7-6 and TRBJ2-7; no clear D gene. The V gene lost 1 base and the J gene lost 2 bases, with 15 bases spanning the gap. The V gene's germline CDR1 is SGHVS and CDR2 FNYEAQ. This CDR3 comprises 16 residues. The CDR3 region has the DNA TGTGCCAGCAGCTTAGGATCAGTTTCCCTTCCCTACGAGCAGTACTTC. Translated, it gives CASSLGSVSLPYEQYF.

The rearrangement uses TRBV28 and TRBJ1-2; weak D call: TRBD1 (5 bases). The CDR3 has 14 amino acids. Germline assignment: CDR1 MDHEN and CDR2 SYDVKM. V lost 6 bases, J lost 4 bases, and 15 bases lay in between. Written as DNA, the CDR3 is TGTGCCAGCAGCCCGGGACCGACTAGCTATGGCTACACCTTC. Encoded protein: CASSPGPTSYGYTF.